The 6 T cell receptor beta chains below come from one sample, sequenced in a study of T cell responses to AZD1222 COVID-19 vaccine. Sequencing was performed with immunoSEQ multiplex PCR; in TCRdb, only in-frame clones are kept and a portion is missing. The table includes about 170,000 clones, 87% detected once. Sequenced here: peripheral blood, sampled 28 days after the second AZD1222 dose. The receptors come from an adult who received the AZD1222 COVID-19 vaccine.

This clone was observed a single time. The chain uses TRBV6-2 or TRBV6-3 and TRBJ2-7; TRBD1 matches 7 bases. Per germline, CDR1 MNHEY and CDR2 SVGEGT. Trimming at V came to 3 bases and at J to 3 bases, leaving 5 bases not matched to a gene. The CDR3 loop spans 14 amino acids. The CDR3: CASSYKGQVYEQYF. CDR3 nucleotide sequence: TGTGCCAGCAGTTATAAAGGACAGGTCTACGAGCAGTACTTC.

The CDR3 loop is CASSWGSGGGETQYF. The CDR3 DNA follows: TGTGCCAGCAGTTGGGGTAGCGGGGGGGGAGAGACCCAGTACTTC. V and J are TRBV27 and TRBJ2-5, with 11 bases identical to TRBD2. The J segment lost 4 bases and the V segment lost 4 bases, leaving 5 bases of the junction unmatched. The germline CDR1 and CDR2 sequences are MNHEY and SMNVEV (reference sequence). This CDR3 comprises 15 residues.

The CDR3 DNA reads TGTGCCAGCAGCTTATCCGACAGGGGCATGAGGGGCTACACCTTC. This gives the protein CASSLSDRGMRGYTF. The chain combines TRBV7-8 with TRBJ1-2; 8 bases are shared with TRBD1. Germline-derived CDR1 and CDR2 are SGHVS and FQNEAQ. J lost 8 bases, V lost 2 bases, and 10 bases had no gene match. The CDR3 extends over 15 amino acids.

The gene calls are TRBV19 and TRBJ2-7; TRBD2 matches at 8 bases. Germline CDR1 is LNHDA and CDR2 is SQIVND (reference sequence). The CDR3 is 17 residues long. The junction had 10 bases not matched to a gene; V was cut back by 3 bases and J by 0 bases. The CDR3 DNA reads TGTGCCAGTAGTATCTGGAGCGGGGGCCTGATCTCCTACGAGCAGTACTTC. Its translation is CASSIWSGGLISYEQYF.

The V gene is TRBV15, the J gene TRBJ1-2; tentatively, D is TRBD1 (6 bases). Trimming took off 0 bases at V and 4 bases at J, with 15 bases between the two ends. The CDR3 loop spans 16 amino acids. In germline, CDR1 is LNHNV, CDR2 YYDKDF (reference sequence). The CDR3 coding sequence is TGTGCCACCAGCAGAGATCTCCAGGGGCATAGCTATGGCTACACCTTC. It yields the protein CATSRDLQGHSYGYTF.

The chain couples TRBV27 to TRBJ1-2, with D possibly matching TRBD1 (5 bases). The germline CDR1 and CDR2 sequences are MNHEY and SMNVEV (reference sequence). V lost 5 bases, J lost 0 bases, and 13 bases lay in between. The CDR3 contains 15 residues. CDR3 DNA: TGTGCCAGCAGTCTAAAGGAGGGGCCTAACTATGGCTACACCTTC. It is translated as CASSLKEGPNYGYTF.